These T cell receptor beta chains were read from a single sample in a study of technical replicates of blood from several donors. Only in-frame clones appear in the TCRdb table, and some are missing; sequencing was by immunoSEQ multiplex PCR. The data show roughly 87,000 clones, with just under 95% seen just once and 0.24% held by the top ten. The sequencing sample was made of T cells isolated from PBMCs. These receptors originate from a human donor in good health. The conserved cysteine and the conserved F or W are not part of the CDR3 here. D genes are given only for firm matches.

>.|TRBV7-9
ASSLFVAKYNEQF
>.|TRBV7-2
ASSLGGFQF
>.|TRBV6-5
ASSYAGLGQPQH
>.|TRBV15
ATSRVKNTEAF
>TRBD2|TRBV28
ASSCYSGRAKDTQY
>.|TRBV2
ASSEDYPAF
>TRBD2|TRBV28
ASRTLAALYEQY
>.|TRBV9
ASSANTRTARRGYT
>.|TRBV11-2
ASSSSPYEQY
>.|TRBV6-1
ASSEVSREQY
>.|TRBV2
ASRTSTYEQY
>.|TRBV27
ASRQNPGDNTEAF
>TRBD2|TRBV2
ASIALAAQETQY
>.|TRBV30
AWSVGGARDSPLH
>TRBD1|TRBV4-1
ASSQGRTGLFLNEKLF
>.|TRBV28
ASILTGFNEQF
>.|TRBV5-4
ASSWGGGYT
>.|TRBV6-1
ASSEESNSETQY
>TRBD1|TRBV7-9
ASSLRYRDRGTYEQY
>TRBD2|TRBV4-1
ASSQDVRGDFYEQY
>.|TRBV11-2
ASSLVGHEQY
>TRBD2|TRBV7-9
ASSRSGGFTDTQY
>.|TRBV9
ASSVFGTQETQY
>.|TRBV6-1
ASREPGGHYGYT
>.|TRBV18
ASSPLVQGANTGELF
>TRBD1|TRBV6-1
ASSEARGTGGSQPQH
>.|TRBV28
ASRRANEQF
>.|TRBV6-6
ASSYRGYGYT
>TRBD2|TRBV10-2
ASSGGGYEQY
>TRBD2|TRBV28
ASIGGTSSGANVLT
>.|TRBV6-5
ASSTLSSGNTIY
>TRBD1|TRBV6-5
ASRRTGGKPEAF
>TRBD1|TRBV5-1
ASSRGLAYEQY
>TRBD1|TRBV7-9
ASSRGEGALDEQF
>TRBD1|TRBV18
ASSSFNRGTGNTIY
>.|TRBV30
AWGQETQY
>.|TRBV27
ASSMGGYNEKLF
>.|TRBV2
ASNRLQGTSYEQY
>TRBD1|TRBV11-3
ASRNTGGGNTGELF
>.|TRBV2
ASRRGYEQY
>TRBD1|TRBV10-1
ASSEESGTGFIEQY
>.|TRBV4-1
ASSQERGGWVPGNTIY
>.|TRBV11-3
ASSFGSAGATDTQY
>.|TRBV27
ASSLRSLSNQPQH
>TRBD1|TRBV5-1
ASSPTGEGYGYT
>.|TRBV7-9
ASIFLQGEAF
>.|TRBV10-3
AIGGPRGANTEAF
>TRBD1|TRBV7-7
ASSRGQGRGTQY
>TRBD1|TRBV19
ASSLRTGGNYGYT
>.|TRBV4-1
ASSRRAGAGANVLT
>.|TRBV28
ASSQDRYEQY
>.|TRBV10-2
AAQDYEQY
>TRBD1|TRBV5-4
ASSLVGDSSETQY
>.|TRBV28
ASTKDSFTGYGYT
>TRBD1|TRBV19
ASSIGQGAYEQY
>TRBD1|TRBV25-1
ASSDRGQAEAF
>.|TRBV28
ASSSLLVVDEQF
>TRBD2|TRBV5-1
ASSLGGLAGGNADTQY
>TRBD2|TRBV9
ASSVRLAGGTDTQY
>.|TRBV5-1
ASSIQGEDTEAF